This T cell receptor beta chain was captured in a study of blood T cell repertoires in COVID-19. On the study more broadly: The United States, Italy and Spain were the sources of the acute and convalescent COVID-19 samples. Nucleic acid was either cDNA or gDNA, and it came from T cells, B-cell-depleted T cells, or PBMCs.

CDR1 and CDR2 (germline): SGHAT, FQNNGV. This CDR3 is built from 13 residues. V was clipped by 5 bases and J by 8 bases, with 15 bases between them. Data came from immunoSEQ multiplex PCR; TCRdb stores just in-frame clones and leaves some out. The data hold about 130,000 clones, with under 85% observed a single time. Material for sequencing was peripheral blood. V is TRBV11-2 and J is TRBJ1-2; tentatively, D is TRBD1 (6 bases). The source of this sequence is a woman aged 55-70 years with acute or convalescent COVID-19. The CDR3 spells CASSPQQGRGYTF. CDR3 sequence (DNA): TGTGCCAGCAGCCCTCAACAGGGAAGAGGCTACACCTTC.